This TCR beta chain was identified in a study of T cell changes during pregnancy in multiple sclerosis. V dropped 11 bases and J dropped 6; count of bases not matched to a gene: 11. Germline V gene lookup returns CDR1 SNHLY and CDR2 FYNNEI. The CDR3 is 13 residues long. This clone showed up just a few times. This table comes from immunoSEQ multiplex PCR, and its TCRdb copy is limited to in-frame clones, with some not included. The data show tens of thousands of clones, 80% to 95% seen once. V is TRBV2 and J is TRBJ2-7; 9 bases align to TRBD2. This sample comprised CD4+ T cells from peripheral blood mononuclear cells, obtained after pregnancy. This TCR was sampled from a female donor with multiple sclerosis, enrolled in a pregnancy study. Written as DNA, the CDR3 is TGTGCCCAAAGCGGGGGGTGGGACGCCGAGCAGTACTTC. Translating it yields CAQSGGWDAEQYF.